This record concerns one T cell receptor (beta chain) sequence. Germline V CDR1 and CDR2: MNHEY, SVGAGI. CDR3 size: 16 residues. Trimming shortened V by 0 bases and J by 1 base, and 10 bases separated the two germline ends. This sample stems from a study of chemoradiotherapy in HPV16-positive cancers. Here immunoSEQ multiplex PCR was the method, and the copy in TCRdb shows in-frame clones only, minus some. This table has fewer than 20,000 clones, 55% to 75% appearing once. This chain uses TRBV6-5 with TRBJ1-3, with a tentative D call TRBD1 (6 bases). The sequencing used tumor tissue, collected from a patient who underwent chemoradiotherapy. This TCR was sampled from a human donor with HPV-associated anogenital cancer. Here the CDR3 reads CASSYSPTGSGNTIYF. DNA for the CDR3: TGTGCCAGCAGTTACTCGCCGACAGGATCTGGAAACACCATATATTTT.